These 32 T cell receptor beta chains were all obtained from the same sample, sequenced in a study of a mutant IDH1 vaccine in newly diagnosed glioma. Libraries were prepared by immunoSEQ multiplex PCR; TCRdb keeps only in-frame clonotypes and omits some of them. This table has more than 10,000 clones, more than 75% appearing once. Time point described: week 5, during vaccination. Vaccine doses each comprised 300 ug of mutant IDH1 20-mer peptide, with topical imiquimod. Which antigens these TCRs recognize remains unknown. Material: PBMCs, obtained from a glioma patient whose treatment included an IDH1 peptide vaccine. The receptors shown here come from a woman aged 40 to 50 with glioma. Some clones in this sample may be carry-over from other donors' samples.

The chain employs TRBV28 and TRBJ2-3; the match to TRBD1 covers 10 bases. The V gene's germline CDR1 is MDHEN and CDR2 SYDVKM. This CDR3 spans 15 amino acids. J was trimmed by 1 base and V by 5 bases; bases with no gene match: 3. The CDR3 reads CASSPGTGGTDTQYF. CDR3 coding DNA: TGTGCCAGCAGTCCCGGGACAGGGGGCACAGATACGCAGTATTTT.

The V gene is TRBV4-2, the J gene TRBJ2-1; D not resolved. Germline values: CDR1 LGHNA, CDR2 YNFKEQ. V was trimmed by 3 bases and J by 7 bases, leaving 16 bases between them. This CDR3 region has 15 residues. DNA for the CDR3: TGTGCCAGCAGCCAGGAACCGAGCACCTTGAATGAGCAGTTCTTC. Its protein is CASSQEPSTLNEQFF.

In this sample, this clone turned up a few times. This rearrangement joins TRBV19 to TRBJ1-1; D remains unclear. With 6 bases removed from V and 6 bases from J, the gap between germline ends came to 11 bases. The germline V gene encodes CDR1 LNHDA and CDR2 SQIVND (reference sequence). There are 12 residues in the CDR3. The CDR3 DNA follows: TGTGCCAGTAGATGGGGAGGCGCTGAAGCTTTCTTT. Its translation: CASRWGGAEAFF.

V and J are TRBV27 and TRBJ1-1; 9 bases line up with TRBD1. CDR1 and CDR2 from the germline V gene are MNHEY and SMNVEV (reference sequence). This CDR3 is 14 amino acids long. With V trimmed by 11 bases and J by 1 base, 8 bases remained unmatched. The CDR3 DNA reads as TGTGCCGGAGGACCGGGACAGGGGAACACTGAAGCTTTCTTT. It translates to CAGGPGQGNTEAFF.

This clone has a single count. The J gene is TRBJ2-1, the V gene TRBV6-5; 11 nucleotides line up with TRBD2. Germline V lookup: CDR1 MNHEY, CDR2 SVGAGI. The J segment lost 8 bases and the V segment lost 4 bases, leaving 7 bases of the junction unmatched. The CDR3 length is 15 residues. For the CDR3, the DNA is TGTGCCAGCAGTTGGCTTACTAGCGGGAGAGATGAGCAGTTCTTC. Translating it yields CASSWLTSGRDEQFF.

V usage is TRBV6-1 and J usage is TRBJ2-3, with 8 bases lining up with TRBD2. Germline values: CDR1 MNHNS, CDR2 SASEGT. Unmatched junction bases numbered 3, after V lost 4 bases and J lost 3 bases. This CDR3 is built from 14 residues. CDR3 nucleotide sequence: TGTGCCAGCAGTGGAGCGGGGGAAACAGATACGCAGTATTTT. This translates into CASSGAGETDTQYF.

J is TRBJ2-2 and V is TRBV5-1, with D hard to call. The CDR3 consists of 14 residues. Germline CDR1 reads SGHRS; CDR2 reads YFSETQ. With 0 bases removed from V and 4 bases from J, the gap between germline ends came to 7 bases. The CDR3: CASSLGSFTGELFF. The CDR3 nucleotides are TGCGCCAGCAGCTTGGGGTCTTTCACCGGGGAGCTGTTTTTT.

This clone occurred a few times. The chain combines TRBV5-4 with TRBJ2-5, with 7 positions matching TRBD1. This CDR3 is built from 14 residues. V was pared by 1 base and J by 2 bases, with 2 bases of the junction left unmatched. The germline CDR1 and CDR2 sequences are SGHNT and YYREEE (reference sequence). The chain's CDR3 is CASSLWTGQETQYF. The CDR3, as DNA: TGTGCCAGCAGCTTGTGGACAGGTCAAGAGACCCAGTACTTC.

The rearrangement uses TRBV9 and TRBJ2-7, with 7 nucleotides matching TRBD1. Germline assignment: CDR1 SGDLS and CDR2 YYNGEE. V dropped 5 bases and J dropped 4; count of bases not matched to a gene: 9. The CDR3 extends over 14 amino acids. CDR3 coding DNA: TGTGCCAGCAGAACCGGGACAGATAATTACGAGCAGTACTTC. This gives the protein CASRTGTDNYEQYF.

The chain employs TRBV7-8 and TRBJ2-1; no definite D call. The CDR3 runs to 14 residues. The V gene's germline CDR1 is SGHVS and CDR2 FQNEAQ. Trimming pared 2 bases from V and 0 bases from J, leaving 5 bases between. The CDR3 reads CASSLIGSYNEQFF. CDR3 in DNA: TGTGCCAGCAGCTTAATAGGCTCCTACAATGAGCAGTTCTTC. Supplemented by reference TRBV7-8 and TRBJ2-1, the full variable domain reads GAGVSQSPRYKVAKRGQDVALRCDPISGHVSLFWYQQALGQGPEFLTYFQNEAQLDKSGLPSDRFFAERPEGSVSTLKIQRTQQEDSAVYLCASSLIGSYNEQFFGPGTRLTVL.

The rearrangement uses TRBV30 and TRBJ2-6, with D perhaps TRBD1 (5 bases). V shed 1 base and J shed 1 base, with 5 bases lying between them. Germline-derived CDR1 and CDR2 are GTSNPN and SVGIG (reference sequence). The CDR3 length is 14 residues. In DNA, the CDR3 is TGTGCCTGGAGTGAGGGGTCTGGGGCCAACGTCCTGACTTTC. Encoded protein: CAWSEGSGANVLTF.

The chain is built from TRBV7-2 and TRBJ2-3, with TRBD2 matching over 7 bases. Germline V gene data show CDR1 as SGHTA and CDR2 as FQGNSA. After removal of 5 bases from V and 2 bases from J, the junction contained 7 bases not matched to a gene. This CDR3 spans 15 amino acids. The CDR3 coding sequence is TGTGCCAGCAGCCGGGAGGCCCGTTACACAGATACGCAGTATTTT. It is translated as CASSREARYTDTQYF.

This sequence joins TRBV30 and TRBJ2-7, with D possibly being TRBD1 (6 bases). This CDR3 is built from 14 residues. The V gene lost 5 bases and the J gene lost 3 bases, with 17 bases spanning the gap. Germline CDR1 and CDR2: GTSNPN and SVGIG (reference sequence). The CDR3 here is CAWGKPGHIYEQYF. The CDR3 DNA is TGTGCCTGGGGGAAACCGGGACACATCTACGAGCAGTACTTC. The full variable domain, rest sourced from reference TRBV30 and TRBJ2-7, is SQTIHQWPATLVQPVGSPLSLECTVEGTSNPNLYWYRQAAGRGLQLLFYSVGIGQISSEVPQNLSASRPQDRQFILSSKKLLLSDSGFYLCAWGKPGHIYEQYFGPGTRLTVT.

The V gene is TRBV29-1, the J gene TRBJ1-1; D not certain. With 3 bases removed from V and 8 bases from J, the gap between germline ends came to 13 bases. The CDR3 has 12 residues. The germline V gene encodes CDR1 SQVTM and CDR2 ANQGSEA. The CDR3 region has the DNA TGCAGCGTTGATTCAGGAAATAGAGAAGCTTTCTTT. It yields the protein CSVDSGNREAFF.

The chain is built from TRBV9 and TRBJ2-1; D perhaps matches TRBD2 (5 bases). Trimming left V 3 bases short and J 8 bases short, with 12 bases between. The CDR3 runs 13 residues. CDR1 is SGDLS, CDR2 YYNGEE, per germline. This chain's CDR3 is CASSASLGYEQFF. The CDR3 region has the DNA TGTGCCAGCAGCGCCTCACTAGGCTATGAGCAGTTCTTC.

CDR3 DNA: TGTGCCAGCAGTTATACCCAGGGACAAGAGACCCAGTACTTC. It is translated as CASSYTQGQETQYF. V is TRBV6-5 and J is TRBJ2-5; perhaps TRBD1 as D (5 bases). Germline assignment: CDR1 MNHEY and CDR2 SVGAGI. V lost 3 bases and J 2 bases, leaving 10 bases between the germline ends. CDR3 length equals 14 residues.

CDR3 sequence (DNA): TGTGCCACCAGCAGGCGTAGGGAAAAACTGTTTTTT. Protein product: CATSRRREKLFF. This chain joins TRBV15 and TRBJ1-4; D remains ambiguous. Germline CDR1 reads LNHNV; CDR2 reads YYDKDF (reference sequence). The CDR3 loop spans 12 amino acids. The V end lost 3 bases, the J end lost 8 bases, and 7 bases lay between the germline ends.

This chain connects TRBV7-2 to TRBJ2-3; TRBD2 is a possible D gene (5 bases). V lost 2 bases to trimming and J lost 3 bases, with 12 bases between them. This CDR3 is built from 15 residues. Germline V gene lookup returns CDR1 SGHTA and CDR2 FQGNSA. In nucleotides, the CDR3 is TGTGCCAGCAGCTTAAAGCGGTGGCAGACAGATACGCAGTATTTT. Translation gives CASSLKRWQTDTQYF.

The rearrangement joins TRBV27 to TRBJ1-4; TRBD1 might be the D (6 bases). The CDR3 is made up of 16 amino acids. Deletions cut 5 bases from V and 8 bases from J, with 21 bases between. Germline CDR1 and CDR2: MNHEY and SMNVEV (reference sequence). CDR3: CASSPLTGSNEEKLFF. The CDR3 region has the DNA TGTGCCAGCAGTCCGTTAACAGGGTCCAATGAAGAAAAACTGTTTTTT.

The CDR3 nucleotides read TGTGCCAGCAGTTTATTGGGAGCATCCGGCTACGAGCAGTACTTC. Translating gives CASSLLGASGYEQYF. The rearrangement joins TRBV28 to TRBJ2-7, with D tentatively TRBD2 (5 bases). The CDR3 runs 15 residues. Germline V CDR1 and CDR2: MDHEN, SYDVKM. The V gene lost 1 base and the J gene lost 3 bases, with 13 bases spanning the gap.

The chain joins TRBV6-1 to TRBJ2-1, with a possible D match to TRBD1 (5 bases). Trimming pared 2 bases from V and 5 bases from J, leaving 13 bases between. CDR1 is MNHNS and CDR2 is SASEGT in the germline V gene. The CDR3 has 15 amino acids. The CDR3 nucleotides read TGTGCCAGCAGTGAAAATGTAGGGGCCCACAATGAGCAGTTCTTC. This encodes CASSENVGAHNEQFF.

DNA of the CDR3: TGTGCCAGCAGCTTCCCGTCCCTAGCGGGGGGAGGAGATACGCAGTATTTT. This sequence encodes CASSFPSLAGGGDTQYF. The V call is TRBV5-6, the J call TRBJ2-3; 11 positions match TRBD2. The junction had 10 bases not matched to a gene; V was cut back by 2 bases and J by 5 bases. Germline CDR1 is SGHDT and CDR2 is YYEEEE. The CDR3 has 17 amino acids.

This chain uses TRBV19 with TRBJ1-4, with D unresolved. CDR3 length: 20 amino acids. V was trimmed by 1 base and J by 0 bases, leaving 21 bases between them. Germline CDR1 and CDR2: LNHDA and SQIVND (reference sequence). CDR3 sequence (DNA): TGTGCCAGTAGTATAGCCTACAGAATGCCGTCGCCAGCAACTAATGAAAAACTGTTTTTT. Its translation: CASSIAYRMPSPATNEKLFF.

The chain carries TRBV19 and TRBJ1-1; D gene ambiguous. Germline V gene lookup returns CDR1 LNHDA and CDR2 SQIVND (reference sequence). The CDR3 length is 13 residues. V was shortened by 2 bases and J by 0 bases, with 4 bases between the two germline ends. The CDR3 DNA follows: TGTGCCAGTAGTATATACATGAACACTGAAGCTTTCTTT. Amino acids: CASSIYMNTEAFF.

This chain links TRBV13 with TRBJ2-7, with 7 bases that match TRBD2. The trim removed 5 bases at V and 3 bases at J, leaving 7 bases unmatched. The germline gives CDR1 PRHDT, CDR2 FYEKMQ (reference sequence). This CDR3 comprises 14 residues. CDR3 protein: CASSQGREDYEQYF. In DNA form, the CDR3 reads TGTGCCAGCAGCCAGGGCCGGGAGGACTACGAGCAGTACTTC.

The chain links TRBV14 to TRBJ2-7; no clear D gene. Germline assignment: CDR1 SGHDN and CDR2 FVKESK. CDR3 length: 13 residues. Between the trimmed V and J ends, which lost 1 base and 3 bases, there was a span of 7 bases. CDR3 loop: CASSQVAGYEQYF. The DNA for the CDR3 is TGTGCCAGCAGCCAAGTAGCTGGCTACGAGCAGTACTTC.

This chain uses TRBV7-9 with TRBJ2-7, with D maybe TRBD1 (6 bases). V was clipped by 7 bases and J by 4 bases, with 20 bases between them. Germline CDR1 reads SEHNR; CDR2 reads FQNEAQ (reference sequence). The CDR3 runs to 15 residues. This chain's CDR3 is CASTPRDTRSYEQYF. CDR3 DNA: TGTGCCAGCACCCCTCGGGACACCAGGTCTTACGAGCAGTACTTC.

V is TRBV5-1 and J is TRBJ2-7; 9 bases align to TRBD1. Germline V lookup: CDR1 SGHRS, CDR2 YFSETQ. This CDR3 region has 14 residues. V shed 4 bases and J 6 bases; nucleotides not matched to a gene: 8. The chain's CDR3 is CASSRGTGWAEQYF. The CDR3, as DNA: TGCGCCAGCAGCCGAGGGACAGGGTGGGCCGAGCAGTACTTC.

This rearrangement joins TRBV11-3 to TRBJ1-1; weak D call: TRBD1 (5 bases). Trimming took 3 bases from V and 7 from J, leaving 12 bases between them. The CDR3 has 13 amino acids. Germline V gives CDR1 SGHNT, CDR2 YENEEA. CDR3 residues: CASSFRAGGEAFF. For the CDR3, the DNA is TGTGCCAGCAGCTTCAGGGCTGGGGGTGAAGCTTTCTTT.

The chain is built from TRBV7-2 and TRBJ1-6; tentative D call: TRBD1 (6 bases). CDR3 size: 14 residues. The V gene's germline CDR1 is SGHTA and CDR2 FQGNSA. V shed 1 base and J shed 9 bases, with 10 bases lying between them. This chain's CDR3 is CASSLGTAGSPLHF. The CDR3 DNA follows: TGTGCCAGCAGCTTAGGGACAGCCGGTTCACCCCTCCACTTT.

Here the CDR3 DNA reads TGTGCCAGCAGCGGGGATCGGGGGGAGACCCAGTACTTC. Translation gives CASSGDRGETQYF. V and J are TRBV13 and TRBJ2-5, with a tentative D call TRBD2 (6 bases). CDR1 and CDR2 (germline): PRHDT, FYEKMQ (reference sequence). CDR3 length equals 13 residues. V lost 5 bases to trimming and J lost 5 bases, with 12 bases between them.

V is TRBV6-5 and J is TRBJ2-1, with 10 positions matching TRBD1. The CDR3 contains 13 residues. Per germline, CDR1 MNHEY and CDR2 SVGAGI. Germline trimming cut 10 bases from V and 7 bases from J; bases unmatched to any gene: 7. The CDR3 protein is CATRQGAGNEQFF. For the CDR3, the DNA is TGTGCCACCAGACAGGGGGCAGGGAATGAGCAGTTCTTC.